This TCR beta chain came from a study of blood T cell repertoires in COVID-19. The CDR3 consists of 17 residues. After removal of 5 bases from V and 5 bases from J, the junction contained 8 bases not matched to a gene. The germline gives CDR1 SGHTA, CDR2 FQGTGA. Assay used: immunoSEQ multiplex PCR; TCRdb lists only in-frame clones, some missing. The sample records approximately 200,000 clones, 87% being singletons. The sequence was obtained from a man aged 25-45 years in a cohort exposed to, infected with or recovered from COVID-19 (not recorded which). The sample consisted of PBMCs or T cells enriched from blood (not recorded which). J is TRBJ2-1 and V is TRBV7-3; the match to TRBD2 covers 14 bases. The CDR3 sequence: CASSLRLAGGPNNEQFF. The CDR3, as DNA: TGTGCCAGCAGCCTACGACTAGCGGGAGGGCCTAACAATGAGCAGTTCTTC.